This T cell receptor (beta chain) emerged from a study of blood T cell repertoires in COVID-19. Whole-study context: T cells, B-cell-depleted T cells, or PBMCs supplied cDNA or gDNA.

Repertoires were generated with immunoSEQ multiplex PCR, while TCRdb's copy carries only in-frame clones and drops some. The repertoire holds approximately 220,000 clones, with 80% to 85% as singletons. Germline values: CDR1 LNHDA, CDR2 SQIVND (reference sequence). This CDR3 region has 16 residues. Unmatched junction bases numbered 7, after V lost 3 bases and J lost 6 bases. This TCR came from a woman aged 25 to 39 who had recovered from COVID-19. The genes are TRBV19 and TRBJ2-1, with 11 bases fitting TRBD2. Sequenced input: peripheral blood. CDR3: CASSIPLAGEVNEQFF. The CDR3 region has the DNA TGTGCCAGTAGTATTCCACTAGCGGGAGAGGTCAATGAGCAGTTCTTC.